These 26 T cell receptor beta chains were sequenced from one sample in a study of T cell repertoires in cytomegalovirus infection. MiXCR, applied by TCRdb to the reads, yields one record per CDR3 protein. The data contain 150,000 to 200,000 distinct CDR3 sequences, 28% of them singletons. The sequenced material came from PBMCs. Receptors were obtained from a human donor in good health (CMV status not recorded). Some clones in this sample may be carry-over from other donors' samples.

This clonotype was recorded a few times. The V and J genes are TRBV6-2 or TRBV6-3 and TRBJ1-1; tentative D call: TRBD1 (6 bases). Germline-derived CDR1 and CDR2 are MNHEY and SVGEGT. V shed 6 bases and J shed 1 base, with 15 bases lying between them. This CDR3 spans 15 amino acids. In DNA form, the CDR3 reads TGTGCCAGCAGGGACAGCGTTATCCGGAACACTGAAGCTTTCTTT. Protein sequence: CASRDSVIRNTEAFF.

This clonotype has just a few counts. This chain joins TRBV7-2 and TRBJ2-1, with 8 nucleotides matching TRBD2. The CDR3 consists of 15 residues. Germline CDR1 is SGHTA and CDR2 is FQGNSA. The junction had 13 bases not matched to a gene; V was cut back by 7 bases and J by 8 bases. CDR3 sequence: CASTGRVGMVDEQFF. CDR3 nucleotides: TGTGCCAGCACCGGGAGGGTTGGGATGGTTGATGAGCAGTTCTTC.

The chain couples TRBV6-5 to TRBJ2-5; 9 bases line up with TRBD1. The junction had 8 bases not matched to a gene; V was cut back by 6 bases and J by 3 bases. This CDR3 has 15 residues. From germline, CDR1 is MNHEY and CDR2 SVGAGI. The CDR3 coding sequence is TGTGCCAGCAGCCGGATGACAGGGGGGAAAGAGACCCAGTACTTC. This translates into CASSRMTGGKETQYF.

In this sample, this clonotype turned up many times. CDR3 coding DNA: TGCGCCAGCAGCCAAGATAGGGCAGAGCAAGAGACCCAGTACTTC. Its translation is CASSQDRAEQETQYF. The chain carries TRBV4-1 and TRBJ2-5; no clear D. This CDR3 has 15 amino acids. The ends were cut back, 0 bases at V and 2 bases at J, with 10 bases in the middle. In germline, CDR1 is MGHRA, CDR2 YSYEKL.

V is TRBV5-4 and J is TRBJ2-3, with 13 bases that match TRBD2. Germline trimming cut 4 bases from V and 2 bases from J; bases unmatched to any gene: 7. This CDR3 is 17 amino acids long. Germline V gene data show CDR1 as SGHNT and CDR2 as YYREEE (reference sequence). The CDR3 spells CASSPRGLAGPTDTQYF. The DNA for the CDR3 is TGTGCCAGCAGCCCGAGGGGACTAGCGGGGCCCACAGATACGCAGTATTTT.

The chain is built from TRBV2 and TRBJ1-6; D gene uncertain. CDR1 and CDR2 (germline): SNHLY, FYNNEI. This CDR3 has 16 residues. V shed 7 bases and J shed 5 bases, with 18 bases lying between them. The CDR3 protein is CASTPIAGMDNSPLHF. Here the CDR3 DNA reads TGTGCCAGCACCCCAATCGCGGGAATGGATAATTCACCCCTCCACTTT. The full variable domain, rest sourced from reference TRBV2 and TRBJ1-6, is EPEVTQTPSHQVTQMGQEVILRCVPISNHLYFYWYRQILGQKVEFLVSFYNNEISEKSEIFDDQFSVERPDGSNFTLKIRSTKLEDSAMYFCASTPIAGMDNSPLHFGNGTRLTVT.

This sequence joins TRBV5-1 and TRBJ2-3; 12 nucleotides line up with TRBD2. CDR1 is SGHRS and CDR2 is YFSETQ in the germline V gene. V lost 4 bases and J lost 5; bases outside the gene matches: 11. The CDR3 extends over 17 amino acids. DNA of the CDR3: TGCGCCAGCAGCGGCTACCTAGCGGGGGGGAGAGAAGATACGCAGTATTTT. This gives the protein CASSGYLAGGREDTQYF.

This clonotype showed up just a few times. The genes are TRBV5-1 and TRBJ2-1; TRBD2 matches 14 bases. Trimming took 5 bases from V and 4 from J; bases not matched to a gene: 8. Germline CDR1 and CDR2: SGHRS and YFSETQ. CDR3 length: 17 amino acids. The CDR3 here is CASSPGLAGVRYNEQFF. The CDR3 nucleotides read TGCGCCAGCAGTCCGGGACTAGCGGGGGTGAGGTACAATGAGCAGTTCTTC.

This chain links TRBV6-5 with TRBJ1-5, with a possible D match to TRBD1 (6 bases). The germline V gene has CDR1 MNHEY and CDR2 SVGAGI. This CDR3 region has 14 residues. Trimming took 5 bases from V and 4 from J, leaving 12 bases between them. The CDR3 DNA sequence: TGTGCCAGCAGTAGATCGGGACATAATCAGCCCCAGCATTTT. It encodes CASSRSGHNQPQHF.

This clonotype showed up just a few times. The genes are TRBV6-6 and TRBJ1-5, with 7 bases fitting TRBD1. Germline V gives CDR1 MNHNY, CDR2 SVGAGI (reference sequence). Trimming at V came to 6 bases and at J to 2 bases, leaving 10 bases not matched to a gene. This CDR3 has 16 residues. In nucleotides, the CDR3 is TGTGCCAGCAGCAACCCAGGGGGAAGGGGCAATCAGCCCCAGCATTTT. This codes for CASSNPGGRGNQPQHF.

This clonotype ranks as medium-sized. The chain carries TRBV7-2 and TRBJ1-2; D not certain. In germline, CDR1 is SGHTA, CDR2 FQGNSA. V gave up 5 bases and J gave up 4 bases, with 8 bases separating them. The CDR3 contains 12 residues. In DNA form, the CDR3 reads TGTGCCAGCAGCGTAGGACTCTATGGCTACACCTTC. Translated, it gives CASSVGLYGYTF.

This clonotype was counted only a few times. The genes are TRBV18 and TRBJ1-4; D not certain. Germline lookup yields CDR1 KGHSH and CDR2 LQKENI. The CDR3 has 15 residues. Between the trimmed V and J ends, which lost 0 bases and 5 bases, there was a span of 10 bases. CDR3 sequence: CASSPPNNQNEKLFF. In DNA, the CDR3 is TGTGCCAGCTCACCACCGAACAACCAGAATGAAAAACTGTTTTTT.

This clonotype was seen more than once but under ten times. The V gene is TRBV2, the J gene TRBJ2-4; D ambiguous. The germline V gene has CDR1 SNHLY and CDR2 FYNNEI. The V end lost 7 bases, the J end lost 0 bases, and 7 bases lay between the germline ends. This CDR3 is built from 13 residues. CDR3 sequence (DNA): TGTGCCAGCAATGAGTTAGCCAAAAACATTCAGTACTTC. Translating gives CASNELAKNIQYF.

The chain joins TRBV5-1 to TRBJ1-1, with a possible D match to TRBD1 (5 bases). This CDR3 has 15 amino acids. Germline V gene sequence: CDR1 SGHRS, CDR2 YFSETQ. Trimming took 5 bases from V and 4 from J, leaving 18 bases between them. The CDR3 nucleotides read TGCGCCAGCAGTTCAACCTCCAGGGACGGCACTGAAGCTTTCTTT. Its translation is CASSSTSRDGTEAFF.

V usage is TRBV14 and J usage is TRBJ2-1, with D perhaps TRBD2 (7 bases). The CDR3 runs 16 residues. The V gene's germline CDR1 is SGHDN and CDR2 FVKESK. Trimming stripped 0 bases from V and 7 bases from J, with 16 bases between. The CDR3 bases are TGTGCCAGCAGCCAAGATGTGAGGGGGGGATTGAATGAGCAGTTCTTC. Translating it yields CASSQDVRGGLNEQFF.

This clonotype was recorded at least ten times. The genes are TRBV7-2 and TRBJ2-5; D gene uncertain. Germline assignment: CDR1 SGHTA and CDR2 FQGNSA. V lost 5 bases and J lost 5, with 15 bases in between. The CDR3 length is 14 residues. The CDR3 protein is CASSPRTSGETQYF. For the CDR3, the DNA is TGTGCCAGCAGCCCGCGGACGAGTGGGGAGACCCAGTACTTC.

This clonotype was found a few times. V is TRBV15 and J is TRBJ1-5; 9 positions agree with TRBD1. The ends lost 3 bases at V and 6 bases at J; junction bases unmatched: 9. There are 16 residues in the CDR3. Per germline, CDR1 LNHNV and CDR2 YYDKDF (reference sequence). This chain's CDR3 is CATSSLQGARFQPQHF. The CDR3 DNA reads TGTGCCACCAGCAGCTTACAGGGGGCGAGGTTTCAGCCCCAGCATTTT.

This clonotype turned up a few times. The V call is TRBV11-2, the J call TRBJ1-1; no definite D call. CDR1 and CDR2 from the germline V gene are SGHAT and FQNNGV. The CDR3 contains 13 residues. The V gene lost 3 bases and the J gene lost 8 bases, with 13 bases spanning the gap. CDR3 nucleotides: TGTGCCAGCAGCTTTTCAGCTACCCCCGAAGCTTTCTTT. Its translation is CASSFSATPEAFF. Together with reference TRBV11-2 and TRBJ1-1, the CDR3 gives the full variable domain: EAGVAQSPRYKIIEKRQSVAFWCNPISGHATLYWYQQILGQGPKLLIQFQNNGVVDDSQLPKDRFSAERLKGVDSTLKIQPAKLEDSAVYLCASSFSATPEAFFGQGTRLTVV.

This clonotype was counted many times. CDR3 region: CASSLPQGPYGYTF. The CDR3 DNA follows: TGTGCCAGCAGCTTACCACAGGGTCCCTATGGCTACACCTTC. The V call is TRBV11-2, the J call TRBJ1-2; a possible D gene is TRBD1 (6 bases). V lost 2 bases and J 4 bases, leaving 11 bases between the germline ends. The length of the CDR3 is 14 residues. Germline-derived CDR1 and CDR2 are SGHAT and FQNNGV.

This clonotype was observed many times. V and J are TRBV7-2 and TRBJ2-7; D possibly matches TRBD1 or TRBD2 (5 bases each). Per germline, CDR1 SGHTA and CDR2 FQGNSA. The CDR3 runs to 14 residues. V lost 5 bases to trimming and J lost 3 bases, with 14 bases between them. CDR3 sequence: CASSPFGGFYEQYF. DNA of the CDR3: TGTGCCAGCAGCCCGTTTGGGGGATTCTACGAGCAGTACTTC.

The V and J genes are TRBV20-1 and TRBJ1-5; 7 bases are a match to TRBD1. CDR3 length: 14 amino acids. V lost 3 bases, J lost 3 bases, and 5 bases stayed unmatched. Looked up from germline, CDR1 is DFQATT and CDR2 is SNEGSKA (reference sequence). This CDR3 is CSASPGTANQPQHF. The CDR3 coding sequence is TGCAGTGCTAGTCCCGGGACAGCCAATCAGCCCCAGCATTTT.

The chain couples TRBV3-1 to TRBJ2-7; tentative D call: TRBD1 (5 bases). The V gene lost 0 bases and the J gene lost 6 bases, with 12 bases spanning the gap. The V gene's germline CDR1 is LGHDT and CDR2 YNNKEL (reference sequence). The CDR3 extends over 14 amino acids. The CDR3 coding sequence is TGTGCCAGCAGCCAAGATCTAACCAGGGTCGAGCAGTACTTC. It translates to CASSQDLTRVEQYF.

This clonotype was seen a few times. The chain links TRBV10-3 to TRBJ1-2, with D possibly matching TRBD1 (5 bases). Germline V gene lookup returns CDR1 ENHRY and CDR2 SYGVKD. CDR3 size: 14 residues. The V gene lost 6 bases and the J gene lost 2 bases, with 13 bases spanning the gap. The DNA of the CDR3 is TGTGCCATCAGCCTCCGGGGACTAAACTATGGCTACACCTTC. This encodes CAISLRGLNYGYTF.

The table lists this clonotype with a few counts. The rearrangement joins TRBV2 to TRBJ2-3; 9 nucleotides match TRBD1. V lost 5 bases to trimming and J lost 3 bases; unmatched junction nucleotides: 3. The CDR3 covers 14 residues. In germline, CDR1 is SNHLY, CDR2 FYNNEI. The CDR3 region is CASSRDRETDTQYF. DNA for the CDR3: TGTGCCAGCAGTCGGGACAGGGAGACAGATACGCAGTATTTT. The variable domain in full, completed from reference TRBV2 and TRBJ2-3, reads EPEVTQTPSHQVTQMGQEVILRCVPISNHLYFYWYRQILGQKVEFLVSFYNNEISEKSEIFDDQFSVERPDGSNFTLKIRSTKLEDSAMYFCASSRDRETDTQYFGPGTRLTVL.

The CDR3 loop is CASSFKTGVMNTEAFF. The CDR3 bases are TGTGCCAGCAGCTTTAAAACAGGGGTCATGAACACTGAAGCTTTCTTT. This chain uses TRBV5-5 with TRBJ1-1; 7 nucleotides line up with TRBD1. With V trimmed by 2 bases and J by 0 bases, 7 bases remained unmatched. The CDR3 sequence is 16 residues long. Germline lookup yields CDR1 SGHKS and CDR2 YYEKEE (reference sequence). Looking up the rest from reference TRBV5-5 and TRBJ1-1 gives the full variable domain: DAGVTQSPTHLIKTRGQQVTLRCSPISGHKSVSWYQQVLGQGPQFIFQYYEKEERGRGNFPDRFSARQFPNYSSELNVNALLLGDSALYLCASSFKTGVMNTEAFFGQGTRLTVV.

The chain joins TRBV7-2 to TRBJ1-6; D uncertain. The germline V gene encodes CDR1 SGHTA and CDR2 FQGNSA. Trimming shortened V by 8 bases and J by 8 bases, and 4 bases separated the two germline ends. This CDR3 is 10 amino acids long. The CDR3 protein is CASGYSPLHF. The CDR3 DNA reads TGTGCCAGCGGATATTCACCCCTCCACTTT.